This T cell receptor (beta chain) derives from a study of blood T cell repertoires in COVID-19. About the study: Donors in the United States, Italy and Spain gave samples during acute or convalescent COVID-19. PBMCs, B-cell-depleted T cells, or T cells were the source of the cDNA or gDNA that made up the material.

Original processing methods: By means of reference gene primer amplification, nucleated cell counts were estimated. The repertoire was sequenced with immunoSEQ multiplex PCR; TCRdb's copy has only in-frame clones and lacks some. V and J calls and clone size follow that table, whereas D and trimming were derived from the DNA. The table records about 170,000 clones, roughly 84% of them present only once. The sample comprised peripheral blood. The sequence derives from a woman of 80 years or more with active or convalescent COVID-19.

The CDR3: CASSQDFTREGEQYF. Written as DNA, the CDR3 is TGCGCCAGCAGCCAAGATTTCACCAGGGAGGGTGAGCAGTACTTC. This chain links TRBV4-1 with TRBJ2-7; 7 nucleotides agree with TRBD2. This CDR3 spans 15 amino acids. With V trimmed by 0 bases and J by 7 bases, 9 bases remained unmatched. Per germline, CDR1 MGHRA and CDR2 YSYEKL.